These T cell receptor beta chains were read from a single sample in a study of cytomegalovirus exposure and HLA in healthy donors. The data were produced by immunoSEQ multiplex PCR, yet TCRdb's version contains in-frame clones alone and is incomplete. The sample shows about 110,000 clones, 76% of them seen only once. The sequenced sample consisted of PBMCs. These receptors were taken from a man aged 30 to 39 in good health and CMV-seropositive. CDR3s include the opening cysteine and the closing phenylalanine or tryptophan. The D gene is left open where the match is weak. Not every row has a clone size; where given, it reads once, few, many or a size class.

cdr3_aa	cdr3_nt	v_call	d_call	clone_size	j_call
CASSLRRAGGRDNEQFF	TGTGCCAGCAGTTTACGTAGGGCGGGGGGGCGGGACAATGAGCAGTTCTTC	TRBV28	TRBD2	.	TRBJ2-1
CASSLQGATSGGDNEQFF	TGTGCCAGCAGCCTCCAGGGGGCAACTAGCGGGGGAGACAATGAGCAGTTCTTC	TRBV9	TRBD2	.	TRBJ2-1
CAISPPGTGAGYTF	TGTGCCATCAGTCCCCCAGGGACAGGGGCTGGCTACACCTTC	TRBV10-3	TRBD1	few	TRBJ1-2
CASSPRLAGYTGELFF	TGTGCCAGCTCACCCAGACTAGCGGGGTACACCGGGGAGCTGTTTTTT	TRBV18	TRBD2	once	TRBJ2-2
CASSRTGRGEKLFF	TGTGCCAGCAGTCGGACAGGGCGGGGTGAAAAACTGTTTTTT	TRBV28	TRBD1	.	TRBJ1-4
CASSSGTGDFNEKLFF	TGTGCCAGCAGCTCCGGGACAGGGGATTTTAATGAAAAACTGTTTTTT	TRBV5-4	TRBD1	.	TRBJ1-4
CASSLEGFLAEKLFF	TGTGCCAGCAGTCTGGAGGGCTTTCTCGCGGAAAAACTGTTTTTT	TRBV5-6	.	.	TRBJ1-4
CASSQEQGVQETQYF	TGCGCCAGCAGCCAAGAACAGGGGGTACAAGAGACCCAGTACTTC	TRBV4-3	TRBD1	.	TRBJ2-5
CASSRVAGPEQYF	TGTGCCAGCAGTCGGGTAGCGGGTCCGGAGCAGTACTTC	TRBV2	TRBD2	.	TRBJ2-7
CASRIEAAVSPLHF	TGTGCCAGCAGGATTGAGGCAGCCGTGTCACCCCTCCACTTT	TRBV6-1	.	.	TRBJ1-6
CASSYRGMNTEAFF	TGTGCTAGCAGTTACAGGGGCATGAACACTGAAGCTTTCTTT	TRBV6-5	TRBD1	few	TRBJ1-1
CASSAEGGNQPQHF	TGTGCCAGCAGCGCCGAGGGAGGAAATCAGCCCCAGCATTTT	TRBV9	.	once	TRBJ1-5
CASSNPGQDYEQYF	TGTGCCAGCAGCAATCCGGGACAGGACTACGAGCAGTACTTC	TRBV7-9	TRBD1	few	TRBJ2-7